This T cell receptor (beta chain) appears in the sequencing data of a study of T cell responses to AZD1222 COVID-19 vaccine. Whole-study results and caveats: In a largely white British group with more females than males, clonal diversity was possibly underestimated.

The germline V gene encodes CDR1 SGHTS and CDR2 YDEGEE. The CDR3 loop spans 15 amino acids. The germline V and J ends were trimmed by 3 bases and 4 bases, with 11 bases remaining between them. Sequencing used immunoSEQ multiplex PCR; TCRdb keeps in-frame clones, though not all of them. The repertoire holds over 75,000 clones, with under 95% as singletons. As for this clone: Its antigen remains unknown.

The rearrangement uses TRBV5-8 and TRBJ1-6; tentatively, D is TRBD1 (6 bases). Sequences were derived from peripheral blood, sampled on day 0 of AZD1222 vaccination. The source is an adult in good health. The CDR3 loop reads CASSSGTLYNSPLHF. CDR3 sequence (DNA): TGTGCCAGCAGCTCAGGGACATTGTATAATTCACCCCTCCACTTT.